This T cell receptor (beta chain) was observed in a study of T cells in Graves' hyperthyroidism and ophthalmopathy. Clinical symptoms, serum thyroxine and TRAb, thyroid ultrasound and orbital computed tomography were used for the diagnoses. Amplification of TCR beta CDR3 regions was performed using RNA transcripts as template. HTBI primers were the set used in a first-round RT-PCR of the TCR CDR3. One entry per CDR3 protein, called by TCRdb with MiXCR from the multiplex PCR reads. The table records around 600,000 distinct CDR3 sequences, 45% of them present only once. Germline V gene lookup returns CDR1 DFQATT and CDR2 SNEGSKA (reference sequence). The CDR3 sequence is 13 residues long. V lost 4 bases to trimming and J lost 8 bases; unmatched junction nucleotides: 7.

The receptor was isolated from an adult man with Graves' disease, either hyperthyroidism or ophthalmopathy (not recorded which). The chain joins TRBV20-1 to TRBJ1-2, with 10 bases matching TRBD1. The sample was peripheral blood or thyroid tissue (not recorded which). The CDR3 DNA sequence: TGCAGTGCTAAGACAGGGGGCGGAAGGGGCTACACCTTC. Translated, it gives CSAKTGGGRGYTF.